The rows below give T cell receptor beta chains drawn from one sample of a study of blood T cell repertoires in COVID-19. Libraries were prepared by immunoSEQ multiplex PCR; TCRdb keeps only in-frame clonotypes and omits some of them. The data show 150,000 to 180,000 clones, around 90% seen once. The sequenced sample was peripheral blood. Receptor source: a man over 45 with acute or convalescent COVID-19. Each CDR3 is given with its conserved first and last residue. D genes are given only for firm matches. For some rows the clone size is stated as once, few or many, or as a class when expanded; others skip it.

j_gene | v_gene | d_gene | abundance | CDR3aa | CDR3nt
TRBJ1-2 | TRBV6-5 | - | - | CATLDGPGLNYGYTF | TGTGCCACCCTCGATGGGCCGGGACTCAACTATGGCTACACCTTC
TRBJ1-3 | TRBV6-1 | - | once | CASSEGTTGNTIYF | TGTGCCAGCAGTGAAGGTACAACTGGAAACACCATATATTTT
TRBJ2-2 | TRBV3-1/TRBV3-2 | - | - | CASSLLGARTGELFF | TGTGCCAGCAGCCTCCTTGGGGCCCGCACCGGGGAGCTGTTTTTT
TRBJ1-4 | TRBV11-2 | - | - | CASSSQGMASEKLFF | TGTGCCAGCAGCTCACAGGGCATGGCGAGTGAAAAACTGTTTTTT
TRBJ1-6 | TRBV3-1/TRBV3-2 | - | - | CASSQLRENSPLHF | TGTGCCAGCAGCCAACTCAGGGAAAATTCACCCCTCCACTTT
TRBJ1-1 | TRBV18 | - | once | CASSGTIMNTEAFF | TGTGCCAGCTCAGGCACAATCATGAACACTGAAGCTTTCTTT
TRBJ2-5 | TRBV30 | - | - | CAWSVVEETQYF | TGTGCCTGGAGTGTTGTAGAAGAGACCCAGTACTTC
TRBJ2-5 | TRBV3-1/TRBV3-2 | TRBD2 | - | CASSAGTSGGETQYF | TGTGCCAGCAGCGCCGGGACTAGCGGGGGAGAGACCCAGTACTTC
TRBJ1-6 | TRBV10-3 | - | - | CAITAMGGELSPLHF | TGTGCCATCACAGCAATGGGGGGGGAGCTATCACCCCTCCACTTT
TRBJ2-5 | TRBV19 | - | - | CASSTDSWTQETQYF | TGTGCCAGTAGTACGGACAGTTGGACCCAAGAGACCCAGTACTTC
TRBJ2-1 | TRBV19 | TRBD1 | - | CATSGTTGGLYNEQFF | TGTGCCACCTCTGGGACTACAGGGGGCTTATACAATGAGCAGTTCTTC
TRBJ2-2 | TRBV19 | - | - | CASSIFGMVPGELFF | TGTGCCAGTAGTATATTCGGGATGGTCCCCGGGGAGCTGTTTTTT
TRBJ1-1 | TRBV5-1 | - | once | CASSLALGSSAEAFF | TGCGCCAGCAGCTTGGCCTTGGGCAGTTCGGCTGAAGCTTTCTTT
TRBJ2-1 | TRBV6-2/TRBV6-3 | - | - | CASSYSIGEQFF | TGTGCCAGCAGTTACTCGATCGGGGAGCAGTTCTTC
TRBJ1-2 | TRBV28 | TRBD1 | - | CASSWTGVYGYTF | TGTGCCAGCAGTTGGACAGGGGTCTATGGCTACACCTTC
TRBJ1-6 | TRBV15 | - | - | CATSRDPGAVSPLHF | TGTGCCACCAGCAGAGATCCAGGGGCAGTTTCACCCCTCCACTTT
TRBJ1-6 | TRBV5-5 | - | - | CASSFGIPRFYNSPLHF | TGTGCCAGCAGCTTCGGGATCCCGAGGTTCTATAATTCACCCCTCCACTTT
TRBJ1-2 | TRBV5-4 | - | - | CASSQRVPPNYGYTF | TGTGCCAGCAGCCAGAGGGTTCCCCCTAACTATGGCTACACCTTC
TRBJ2-7 | TRBV11-2 | TRBD2 | - | CASSTPFTSGRQQYF | TGTGCCAGCAGCACGCCGTTCACTAGCGGGAGGCAGCAGTACTTC
TRBJ2-1 | TRBV27 | TRBD1 | - | CASTSGTGAYNEQFF | TGTGCCAGCACTTCCGGGACAGGGGCTTACAATGAGCAGTTCTTC
TRBJ2-3 | TRBV7-6 | TRBD1 | - | CASSSRQGGDTQYF | TGTGCCAGCAGCTCACGACAGGGGGGGGATACGCAGTATTTT
TRBJ2-3 | TRBV7-2 | TRBD2 | once | CASSLVGGGGRTDTQYF | TGTGCCAGCAGCTTAGTCGGTGGCGGGGGTCGCACAGATACGCAGTATTTT
TRBJ1-1 | TRBV2 | TRBD1 | - | CASNGDSYTEAFF | TGTGCCAGCAACGGGGACAGTTACACTGAAGCTTTCTTT
TRBJ2-5 | TRBV20-1 | TRBD1 | - | CSASSFDRACGETQYF | TGCAGTGCTAGTAGCTTTGACAGGGCGTGTGGAGAGACCCAGTACTTC
TRBJ1-2 | TRBV3-1/TRBV3-2 | - | - | CASSRPTGYDGYTF | TGTGCCAGCAGCCGACCCACAGGGTACGATGGCTACACCTTC
TRBJ1-5 | TRBV30 | - | - | CAWSVLEGSNQPQHF | TGTGCCTGGAGTGTACTCGAGGGAAGCAATCAGCCCCAGCATTTT
TRBJ2-6 | TRBV2 | - | - | CASRGRSGANVLTF | TGTGCCAGCAGGGGCCGCTCTGGGGCCAACGTCCTGACTTTC
TRBJ2-2 | TRBV19 | TRBD1 | few | CASSPSDRDTGELFF | TGTGCCAGTAGTCCCTCGGACAGGGACACCGGGGAGCTGTTTTTT
TRBJ1-1 | TRBV6-5 | - | - | CASSYKLPNTEAFF | TGTGCCAGCAGTTATAAACTGCCGAACACTGAAGCTTTCTTT